This T cell receptor (beta chain) was retrieved from a study of T-cell reconstitution after alpha-beta-depleted transplantation in children. Study observations and caveats: At the one-year point after transplant, T-cell counts and TCRbeta diversity were found to come mostly from T cells that had been newly produced. Several hundred expanded graft clones reportedly were the source of alpha-beta T cells about two months after transplant. Surviving thymic progenitors and recipient T cells were the source of high TCRbeta diversity at day 60 in some patients.

Preparing the TCRbeta library involved the use of unique molecular identifiers. MiXCR, run by TCRdb on the PCR reads, gives a single entry per CDR3 protein. The profile covers around 580,000 distinct CDR3 sequences, with over 20% appearing a single time and 30% to 40% taken by the ten largest. This clonotype was detected a few times. Antigen unknown. V was clipped by 5 bases and J by 4 bases, with 20 bases between them. This CDR3 has 16 amino acids. CDR1 SGHTA and CDR2 FQGNSA come from the germline V gene. The genes are TRBV7-2 and TRBJ1-1, with D tentatively TRBD1 (5 bases). The sequence derives from a boy in the first two years of life with Wiskott-Aldrich syndrome, due to receive a stem cell transplant. Sequencing used PBMCs, obtained before TCRalphabeta/CD19-depleted stem cell transplant. The CDR3 coding sequence is TGTGCCAGCAGCCCGTCGTCTACGCGGGGGAGCACTGAAGCTTTCTTT. Protein product: CASSPSSTRGSTEAFF. The variable domain in full, with the rest retrieved from reference TRBV7-2 and TRBJ1-1, is GAGVSQSPSNKVTEKGKDVELRCDPISGHTALYWYRQSLGQGLEFLIYFQGNSAPDKSGLPSDRFSAERTGGSVSTLTIQRTQQEDSAVYLCASSPSSTRGSTEAFFGQGTRLTVV.